Shown below are 11 T cell receptor beta chains from a single sample sequenced in a study of identical twins. Each CDR3 protein is one row after TCRdb ran MiXCR on the 5' RACE reads. The sample lists hundreds of thousands of distinct CDR3 sequences, 10% to 15% seen once, with roughly 1.5% in the top ten. This sample was also put to use in a study of yellow fever vaccine responses in identical twins.

Specimen: PBMCs. These receptors came from a woman aged 18-30 years in good health.

The V call is TRBV6-6, the J call TRBJ2-5; TRBD2 might be the D (7 bases). Trimming removed 0 bases from V and 5 bases from J, with 16 bases in between. The germline gives CDR1 MNHNY, CDR2 SVGAGI (reference sequence). The CDR3 runs to 16 residues. CDR3 loop: CASSYSVAGAEETQYF. The CDR3 nucleotides read TGTGCCAGCAGTTACTCGGTCGCGGGGGCCGAGGAGACCCAGTACTTC.

This rearrangement joins TRBV28 to TRBJ2-7; TRBD1 matches at 9 bases. J lost 7 bases, V lost 5 bases, and 9 bases had no gene match. CDR3 size: 14 residues. The germline V gene has CDR1 MDHEN and CDR2 SYDVKM. CDR3 region: CASSQPGTGWEQYV. In nucleotides, the CDR3 is TGTGCCAGCAGTCAACCTGGGACAGGGTGGGAGCAGTACGTC.

This clonotype was found once. The chain employs TRBV29-1 and TRBJ1-1, with D possibly being TRBD1 (6 bases). CDR1 and CDR2 (germline): SQVTM, ANQGSEA. V was clipped by 7 bases and J by 5 bases, with 23 bases between them. This CDR3 is built from 15 residues. In DNA form, the CDR3 reads TGCAGCGCATCTGCCTCGACAGGTATTCGGACTGAAGCTTTCTTT. This codes for CSASASTGIRTEAFF.

There are a few counts of this clonotype. V and J are TRBV12-3 or TRBV12-4 and TRBJ2-2, with 7 bases identical to TRBD2. The CDR3 has 15 residues. Unmatched junction bases numbered 10, after V lost 5 bases and J lost 7 bases. The CDR3 sequence is CASSPLREEVGELFF. Written as DNA, the CDR3 is TGTGCCAGCAGTCCCCTCCGGGAGGAAGTCGGGGAGCTGTTTTTT.

The sample holds a few counts of this clonotype. The chain links TRBV20-1 to TRBJ1-1; TRBD1 matches 7 bases. This CDR3 has 13 residues. Trimming removed 6 bases from V and 2 bases from J; junction bases left unmatched: 6. CDR1 and CDR2 (germline): DFQATT, SNEGSKA (reference sequence). This CDR3 reads CSATDRLNTEAFF. The DNA of the CDR3 is TGCAGTGCCACGGACAGGTTAAACACTGAAGCTTTCTTT.

There are a few counts of this clonotype. V and J are TRBV7-9 and TRBJ1-2; D is unresolved. The CDR3 covers 14 residues. CDR1 and CDR2 (germline): SEHNR, FQNEAQ (reference sequence). With 3 bases removed from V and 0 bases from J, the gap between germline ends came to 8 bases. CDR3 region: CASSLETPNYGYTF. In DNA, the CDR3 is TGTGCCAGCAGCTTGGAGACACCTAACTATGGCTACACCTTC.

In this sample, this clonotype turned up a few times. The chain links TRBV20-1 to TRBJ1-1; D is unclear. This CDR3 spans 15 amino acids. V lost 0 bases to trimming and J lost 1 base, with 12 bases between them. CDR1 and CDR2 from the germline V gene are DFQATT and SNEGSKA (reference sequence). For the CDR3, the DNA is TGCAGTGCTAGAGAGCCCCAGGCTCGGAACACTGAAGCTTTCTTT. Amino acid sequence: CSAREPQARNTEAFF.

The chain uses TRBV6-1 and TRBJ2-7, with TRBD1 matching 10 bases. The V gene end was trimmed by 7 bases and the J gene end by 2 bases; junction bases not matched to a gene: 8. The CDR3 extends over 15 amino acids. Germline CDR1 is MNHNS and CDR2 is SASEGT. The CDR3 coding sequence is TGTGCCAGCACCCGGAGGGGACAGGGGACCTACGAGCAGTACTTC. This encodes CASTRRGQGTYEQYF.

The genes are TRBV11-1 and TRBJ2-3; the match to TRBD2 covers 13 bases. The CDR3 loop spans 19 amino acids. Germline CDR1 is SGHAT and CDR2 is FQDESV (reference sequence). Trimming took 5 bases from V and 0 from J; bases not matched to a gene: 11. The CDR3 loop is CASSPETSGGTPSTDTQYF. CDR3 nucleotides: TGTGCCAGCAGCCCCGAGACTAGCGGGGGGACTCCTAGCACAGATACGCAGTATTTT.

This clonotype appeared many times. V and J are TRBV28 and TRBJ2-5; 11 nucleotides line up with TRBD2. After removal of 3 bases from V and 0 bases from J, the junction contained 9 bases not matched to a gene. CDR1 and CDR2 (germline): MDHEN, SYDVKM. This CDR3 is 18 amino acids long. The CDR3 DNA reads TGTGCCAGCAGTTTCTCGGGACTAGCGGAGGGGTACCAAGAGACCCAGTACTTC. Its translation: CASSFSGLAEGYQETQYF.

A word on this clonotype: Sequence at one end of the junction differs from germline and may be a read error. The chain is built from TRBV27 and TRBJ2-1, with 13 nucleotides matching TRBD2. Germline V lookup: CDR1 MNHEY, CDR2 SMNVEV (reference sequence). This CDR3 has 15 residues. As DNA, the CDR3 is TGTGCCAGCAGTTCTTTGGGACTAGCGGGAAATGAGCAGTTTTTC. Encoded protein: CASSSLGLAGNEQFF.